This passage covers 19 T cell receptor beta chains from one sample sequenced in a study of blood T cells in healthy people across ages. Together with a sample-barcoded 5' primer, a J-beta primer mix was included in a second PCR lasting roughly 6 to 12 cycles. Via MiXCR, TCRdb re-called the 5' RACE reads, giving one row per CDR3 protein. The sample holds roughly 900,000 distinct CDR3 sequences, about 28% seen once. What was sequenced was blood. Receptors originate from a woman aged 80 or over in good health.

The rearrangement joins TRBV4-2 to TRBJ2-2; TRBD2 matches 8 bases. Germline V gene sequence: CDR1 LGHNA, CDR2 YNFKEQ. The CDR3 consists of 15 residues. After removal of 4 bases from V and 2 bases from J, the junction contained 3 bases not matched to a gene. Written as DNA, the CDR3 is TGTGCCAGCAGCCCCACTAGCGGTAACACCGGGGAGCTGTTTTTT. It translates to CASSPTSGNTGELFF.

Ten or more counts support this clonotype. The genes are TRBV7-2 and TRBJ1-2; 9 nucleotides match TRBD1. Germline V gives CDR1 SGHTA, CDR2 FQGNSA. V dropped 3 bases and J dropped 3; count of bases not matched to a gene: 5. This CDR3 region has 15 residues. The CDR3 spells CASSFTGGADYGYTF. Here the CDR3 DNA reads TGTGCCAGCAGCTTTACAGGGGGCGCGGACTATGGCTACACCTTC. Drawing the rest from reference TRBV7-2 and TRBJ1-2, the complete variable domain is GAGVSQSPSNKVTEKGKDVELRCDPISGHTALYWYRQSLGQGLEFLIYFQGNSAPDKSGLPSDRFSAERTGGSVSTLTIQRTQQEDSAVYLCASSFTGGADYGYTFGSGTRLTVV.

This clonotype has ten or more counts. This chain joins TRBV6-1 and TRBJ2-1, with 10 bases matching TRBD2. V gave up 11 bases and J gave up 1 base; unmatched junction bases: 5. The length of the CDR3 is 14 residues. Germline V gene data show CDR1 as MNHNS and CDR2 as SASEGT. The CDR3 spells CAGRSGGSYNEQFF. The DNA of the CDR3 is TGTGCCGGCCGTAGCGGGGGGTCCTACAATGAGCAGTTCTTC.

The CDR3 here is CSARWRGSQETQYF. The CDR3 DNA reads as TGCAGTGCTAGATGGCGGGGGAGTCAAGAGACCCAGTACTTC. The rearrangement joins TRBV20-1 to TRBJ2-5, with TRBD2 identical over 7 bases. V lost 2 bases and J lost 2; bases outside the gene matches: 5. This CDR3 contains 14 residues. Germline loops: CDR1 DFQATT, CDR2 SNEGSKA (reference sequence).

This chain links TRBV3-1 with TRBJ1-2, with 8 bases that match TRBD1. Germline V gene sequence: CDR1 LGHDT, CDR2 YNNKEL (reference sequence). V lost 10 bases to trimming and J lost 3 bases; unmatched junction nucleotides: 4. This CDR3 is 12 amino acids long. CDR3 region: CATQGADYGYTF. DNA of the CDR3: TGTGCCACCCAGGGGGCTGACTATGGCTACACCTTC.

This clonotype was observed a single time. The junction and the germline gene differ at one end; a read error may be behind it. The rearrangement links TRBV20-1 to TRBJ2-4; 9 bases fit TRBD1. CDR3 size: 11 residues. CDR1 and CDR2 (germline): DFQATT, SNEGSKA (reference sequence). The CDR3 is CRAPRQGEQYF. The CDR3, as DNA: TGTAGGGCTCCCAGACAGGGGGAGCAGTACTTC.

In regard to this clonotype: A much larger clonotype is one base distant, so this may be a read error. The chain links TRBV6-2 or TRBV6-3 to TRBJ2-4, with 9 bases aligning to TRBD1. The DNA end is more similar to TRBJ2-7, so the J call may be wrong. Germline V CDR1 and CDR2: MNHEY, SVGEGT. CDR3 size: 16 residues. This CDR3 is CASSYLGTGLLYEQYF. The CDR3 DNA sequence: TGTGCCAGCAGTTACCTCGGGACAGGGCTCCTCTACGAGCAGTACTTC.

This clonotype was seen many times. The genes are TRBV7-9 and TRBJ1-2, with unresolved D. Trimming cost V 1 base and J 3 bases, with 6 bases left between them. Germline CDR1 is SEHNR and CDR2 is FQNEAQ (reference sequence). This CDR3 spans 13 amino acids. In DNA form, the CDR3 reads TGTGCCAGCAGCTTAGTCACAGACTATGGCTACACCTTC. Its translation is CASSLVTDYGYTF. The full variable domain, with the rest looked up from reference TRBV7-9 and TRBJ1-2, is DTGVSQNPRHKITKRGQNVTFRCDPISEHNRLYWYRQTLGQGPEFLTYFQNEAQLEKSRLLSDRFSAERPKGSFSTLEIQRTEQGDSAMYLCASSLVTDYGYTFGSGTRLTVV.

This clonotype came up many times. The V gene is TRBV7-2, the J gene TRBJ2-7, with 9 bases identical to TRBD1. V dropped 1 base and J dropped 3; count of bases not matched to a gene: 4. This CDR3 has 15 residues. Germline assignment: CDR1 SGHTA and CDR2 FQGNSA. This chain's CDR3 is CASSLEGTGIYEQYF. In DNA, the CDR3 is TGTGCCAGCAGCTTAGAAGGGACAGGGATCTACGAGCAGTACTTC.

This clonotype was found many times. The rearrangement uses TRBV6-5 and TRBJ2-7; D tentatively reads TRBD1 or TRBD2 (5 bases each). The CDR3 is made up of 14 amino acids. V lost 5 bases to trimming and J lost 5 bases, with 16 bases between them. In germline, CDR1 is MNHEY, CDR2 SVGAGI. CDR3 nucleotide sequence: TGTGCCAGCAGTCGGACGGCAGGGAGCCACGAGCAGTACTTC. This gives the protein CASSRTAGSHEQYF.

Many counts were recorded for this clonotype. This chain joins TRBV10-3 and TRBJ2-7, with D possibly TRBD1 on 6 matching bases. Germline values: CDR1 ENHRY, CDR2 SYGVKD. The CDR3 spans 14 residues. Trimming took off 0 bases at V and 3 bases at J, with 9 bases between the two ends. CDR3 loop: CAISESGGSYEQYF. CDR3 nucleotide sequence: TGTGCCATCAGTGAGTCTGGGGGCAGCTACGAGCAGTACTTC.

With regard to this clonotype: The junction departs from germline at one end; a sequencing error may be responsible. The chain is built from TRBV6-5 and TRBJ1-5; no firm D call. From germline, CDR1 is MNHEY and CDR2 SVGAGI. The CDR3 has 12 residues. The CDR3 loop reads CAGSNYNRPQHF. The CDR3 DNA reads TGTGCCGGCAGCAATTACAATCGGCCCCAGCATTTT.

The sample holds a few counts of this clonotype. V gene TRBV12-3 or TRBV12-4 combines with J gene TRBJ1-2, with D possibly matching TRBD1 (5 bases). The V and J ends lost 4 bases and 0 bases respectively, with 9 bases between them. This CDR3 is 14 amino acids long. CDR3 in amino acids: CASSYKTANYGYTF. CDR3 nucleotide sequence: TGTGCCAGCAGTTATAAGACAGCTAACTATGGCTACACCTTC.

The V call is TRBV11-2, the J call TRBJ2-2, with a possible D match to TRBD2 (5 bases). Per the germline V gene, CDR1 is SGHAT and CDR2 is FQNNGV. V was clipped by 5 bases and J by 5 bases, with 12 bases between them. The CDR3 consists of 14 residues. As DNA, the CDR3 is TGTGCCAGCAGCGAGCTCGGGGATACCGGGGAGCTGTTTTTT. Protein sequence: CASSELGDTGELFF.

The chain combines TRBV2 with TRBJ2-1; D gene uncertain. With 1 base removed from V and 2 bases from J, the gap between germline ends came to 6 bases. The CDR3 spans 14 residues. CDR1 is SNHLY, CDR2 FYNNEI, per germline. The CDR3 loop is CASSEGRTYNEQFF. CDR3 nucleotide sequence: TGTGCCAGCAGTGAAGGGCGGACCTACAATGAGCAGTTCTTC. Filled out from reference TRBV2 and TRBJ2-1, the complete variable domain reads EPEVTQTPSHQVTQMGQEVILRCVPISNHLYFYWYRQILGQKVEFLVSFYNNEISEKSEIFDDQFSVERPDGSNFTLKIRSTKLEDSAMYFCASSEGRTYNEQFFGPGTRLTVL.

The chain is built from TRBV20-1 and TRBJ2-3, with 8 nucleotides matching TRBD2. Germline V gives CDR1 DFQATT, CDR2 SNEGSKA (reference sequence). J lost 1 base, V lost 5 bases, and 5 bases had no gene match. The CDR3 covers 14 residues. Here the CDR3 reads CSASGGPGTDTQYF. DNA of the CDR3: TGCAGTGCTTCGGGGGGGCCCGGCACAGATACGCAGTATTTT.

This clonotype was counted ten times or more. J is TRBJ2-6 and V is TRBV29-1; the D is unclear. CDR3 length: 14 residues. V lost 5 bases, J lost 1 base, and 9 bases lay in between. Germline V gene data show CDR1 as SQVTM and CDR2 as ANQGSEA. This chain's CDR3 is CSVQSGSGANVLTF. CDR3 nucleotide sequence: TGCAGCGTTCAAAGTGGGTCTGGGGCCAACGTCCTGACTTTC.

V gene TRBV12-3 or TRBV12-4 combines with J gene TRBJ2-2, with 7 bases that match TRBD2. V trimming: 2 bases; J trimming: 6 bases; junction bases outside the gene matches: 3. This CDR3 contains 14 residues. The CDR3 loop reads CASSLKGGSGELFF. The CDR3 coding sequence is TGTGCCAGCAGTTTAAAGGGAGGGTCCGGGGAGCTGTTTTTT.

The J gene is TRBJ1-3, the V gene TRBV20-1; D is undetermined. There are 15 residues in the CDR3. Germline loops: CDR1 DFQATT, CDR2 SNEGSKA (reference sequence). Trimming left V 6 bases short and J 2 bases short, with 17 bases between. CDR3 sequence (DNA): TGCAGTGCCGCCCCCCTACAGCTCCCTGGAAACACCATATATTTT. Its translation is CSAAPLQLPGNTIYF.